These 11 T cell receptor beta chains were all obtained from the same sample, sequenced in a study of blood T cell repertoires in COVID-19. Method: immunoSEQ multiplex PCR; TCRdb's copy keeps in-frame clones and lacks some. The sample carries roughly 230,000 clones, around four fifths recorded once. What was sequenced was peripheral blood. Receptors originate from a woman aged 55-75 years with active or convalescent COVID-19.

The rearrangement uses TRBV10-3 and TRBJ1-5; 8 bases are shared with TRBD1. The CDR3 length is 14 residues. V was pared by 9 bases and J by 0 bases, with 4 bases of the junction left unmatched. Germline V CDR1 and CDR2: ENHRY, SYGVKD. CDR3 region: CAMGTGDSNQPQHF. CDR3 sequence (DNA): TGTGCCATGGGGACAGGAGATAGCAATCAGCCCCAGCATTTT.

This chain links TRBV30 with TRBJ2-2; TRBD1 aligns across 8 bases. Germline-derived CDR1 and CDR2 are GTSNPN and SVGIG (reference sequence). The CDR3 loop spans 12 amino acids. The CDR3 DNA sequence: TGTTCCGGGACAGGCAACACCGGGGAGCTGTTTTTT. Protein: CSGTGNTGELFF.

The genes are TRBV4-2 and TRBJ2-1; D perhaps matches TRBD2 (7 bases). This CDR3 is 16 amino acids long. CDR1 is LGHNA, CDR2 YNFKEQ, per germline. Trimming shortened V by 7 bases and J by 4 bases, and 20 bases separated the two germline ends. The CDR3 loop is CASTESGGDPYNEQFF. CDR3 nucleotide sequence: TGTGCCAGCACCGAATCGGGGGGCGACCCTTACAATGAGCAGTTCTTC.

The CDR3: CASSLTRLAGGNEQYF. The CDR3 region has the DNA TGTGCCAGCAGCTTAACGCGACTAGCGGGAGGGAACGAGCAGTACTTC. The chain is built from TRBV11-2 and TRBJ2-7; TRBD2 matches at 14 bases. V dropped 2 bases and J dropped 5; count of bases not matched to a gene: 5. Germline V gives CDR1 SGHAT, CDR2 FQNNGV. The CDR3 length is 16 residues.

J is TRBJ1-5 and V is TRBV27; 9 nucleotides align to TRBD1. Germline V CDR1 and CDR2: MNHEY, SMNVEV (reference sequence). Unmatched junction bases numbered 7, after V lost 5 bases and J lost 5 bases. The CDR3 consists of 15 residues. CDR3 sequence (DNA): TGTGCCAGCAGTAGATCCACAGGGGGCGATCAGCCCCAGCATTTT. It codes for CASSRSTGGDQPQHF.

The CDR3 nucleotides read TGTGCCAGCAGCCAGACCGCAGGGGTTTACGAGCAGTACTTC. Protein sequence: CASSQTAGVYEQYF. The J gene is TRBJ2-7, the V gene TRBV4-2; D may be TRBD1 (6 bases). Deletions cut 3 bases from V and 4 bases from J, with 13 bases between. This CDR3 has 14 residues. The germline V gene encodes CDR1 LGHNA and CDR2 YNFKEQ.

The chain couples TRBV6-1 to TRBJ1-2, with D hard to call. The germline V and J ends were trimmed by 0 bases and 0 bases, with 17 bases remaining between them. The CDR3 consists of 18 residues. In germline, CDR1 is MNHNS, CDR2 SASEGT. CDR3 amino acids: CASSEAEGRREANYGYTF. CDR3 bases: TGTGCCAGCAGTGAAGCGGAAGGTCGGCGGGAAGCTAACTATGGCTACACCTTC.

The CDR3 is CASTRRGYTDTQYF. The CDR3 coding sequence is TGTGCCAGCACGCGGCGGGGGTACACAGATACGCAGTATTTT. The rearrangement uses TRBV2 and TRBJ2-3; 7 bases align to TRBD2. The V gene end was trimmed by 7 bases and the J gene end by 2 bases; junction bases not matched to a gene: 6. Germline-derived CDR1 and CDR2 are SNHLY and FYNNEI. This CDR3 is built from 14 residues. Full variable domain (missing parts from reference TRBV2 and TRBJ2-3): EPEVTQTPSHQVTQMGQEVILRCVPISNHLYFYWYRQILGQKVEFLVSFYNNEISEKSEIFDDQFSVERPDGSNFTLKIRSTKLEDSAMYFCASTRRGYTDTQYFGPGTRLTVL.

The chain has TRBV10-2 and TRBJ2-2; D is undetermined. The length of the CDR3 is 14 residues. Trimming shortened V by 0 bases and J by 5 bases, and 7 bases separated the two germline ends. CDR1 and CDR2 from the germline V gene are WSHSY and SAAADI. The DNA for the CDR3 is TGCGCCAGCAGTGAGTCACGGGTGACCGGGGAGCTGTTTTTT. This codes for CASSESRVTGELFF.

Here the CDR3 reads CASSQGTSGRLDEQFF. The CDR3 DNA sequence: TGTGCCAGCAGCCAAGGGACTAGCGGGAGACTGGATGAGCAGTTCTTC. The gene calls are TRBV3-1 (or the pseudogene TRBV3-2) and TRBJ2-1; 13 bases map to TRBD2. With 1 base clipped from V and 8 bases from J, the junction kept 5 bases outside the gene matches. The germline gives CDR1 LGHDT, CDR2 YNNKEL (reference sequence). The CDR3 runs 16 residues.

J is TRBJ1-4 and V is TRBV27; D ambiguous. CDR3 size: 13 residues. Trimming took off 3 bases at V and 3 bases at J, with 5 bases between the two ends. Germline V CDR1 and CDR2: MNHEY, SMNVEV (reference sequence). The CDR3 here is CASSFVANEKLFF. For the CDR3, the DNA is TGTGCCAGCAGTTTCGTTGCTAATGAAAAACTGTTTTTT.